This T cell receptor (beta chain) emerged from a study of blood T cell repertoires in COVID-19. Turning to the study itself: Sources were T cells, B-cell-depleted T cells, or PBMCs; the material itself was cDNA or gDNA.

Repertoires were generated with immunoSEQ multiplex PCR, while TCRdb's copy carries only in-frame clones and drops some. This sample has around 200,000 clones, with less than 80% found just once. The CDR3 has 16 amino acids. J lost 0 bases, V lost 5 bases, and 8 bases had no gene match. CDR1 and CDR2 (germline): SGHKS, YYEKEE (reference sequence). This chain links TRBV5-5 with TRBJ1-5; 7 bases agree with TRBD1. Material for sequencing was peripheral blood. The TCR originated in a woman aged 45-65 years with acute or convalescent COVID-19. The CDR3 sequence is CASRQSGTVSNQPQHF. The CDR3 nucleotides are TGTGCCAGCAGACAGTCCGGGACAGTTAGCAATCAGCCCCAGCATTTT.